These 8 T cell receptor beta chains were all obtained from the same sample, sequenced in a study of tumor and adjacent non-tumor tissue in lung cancer. The template was RNA from unsorted bulk tissue. The normal lung tissue was taken more than 3 cm from the tumor edge. The library came from three nested PCR rounds adapted from ARM-PCR protocols. Each CDR3 protein is one row after TCRdb ran MiXCR on the multiplex PCR reads. The sample yields roughly 43,000 distinct CDR3 sequences, approximately 57% seen once. The specimen was distant non-tumor lung tissue. Receptors were obtained from a man aged 50-60 years with non-small cell lung cancer.

Concerning this clonotype: A much larger clone is a single base away; this may be a read error. This chain uses TRBV30 with TRBJ1-1, with D hard to call. The V gene's germline CDR1 is GTSNPN and CDR2 SVGIG (reference sequence). This CDR3 is built from 13 residues. CDR3 sequence reads: CAWSMLMNTEALF. CDR3 nucleotide sequence: TGTGCCTGGAGTATGCTTATGAACACTGAAGCTCTCTTT.

This clonotype has a count of ten or more. CDR3 residues: CASSFQGGETQYF. The CDR3 region has the DNA TGCGCCAGCAGCTTCCAGGGGGGAGAGACCCAGTACTTC. The V gene is TRBV5-1, the J gene TRBJ2-5; weak D call: TRBD1 (7 bases). The germline CDR1 and CDR2 sequences are SGHRS and YFSETQ. The CDR3 is made up of 13 amino acids. V was cut by 2 bases and J by 4 bases, with 9 bases left in between.

The CDR3 sequence is CARSDAVRDTQYF. CDR3 DNA: TGTGCCAGGAGTGATGCCGTGCGGGATACGCAGTATTTT. The J gene is TRBJ2-3, the V gene TRBV6-5; D unresolved. V lost 9 bases to trimming and J lost 6 bases, with 16 bases between them. The CDR3 sequence is 13 residues long. Germline V lookup: CDR1 MNHEY, CDR2 SVGAGI.

Concerning this clonotype: This may arise from a read error, as a much more abundant clone is one base away. This rearrangement joins TRBV24-1 to TRBJ2-1; D uncertain. The CDR3 totals 13 residues. Germline CDR1 KGHDR, CDR2 SFDVKD. This CDR3 is CVTGGPSYNEQFF. The CDR3, as DNA: TGTGTCACCGGCGGCCCCTCCTACAATGAGCAGTTCTTC.

The CDR3 reads CASSLSTAAGLRGTDTQHF. In nucleotides, the CDR3 is TGTGCCAGCAGCTTATCTACTGCGGCAGGACTACGAGGCACAGATACGCAGCATTTT. The gene calls are TRBV11-2 and TRBJ2-3; D remains ambiguous. Gene TRBJ1-5 matches the end of the DNA better, so the J call may be wrong. Germline CDR1 reads SGHAT; CDR2 reads FQNNGV. The CDR3 spans 19 residues.

There are a few counts of this clonotype. This chain uses TRBV24-1 with TRBJ1-1, with 7 bases aligning to TRBD1. The V gene end was trimmed by 4 bases and the J gene end by 8 bases; junction bases not matched to a gene: 6. Looked up from germline, CDR1 is KGHDR and CDR2 is SFDVKD. The CDR3 is 13 amino acids. In DNA, the CDR3 is TGTGCCACCAGTGAGTCGACAGGGAGAGAAGCTTTCTTT. As protein: CATSESTGREAFF.

The V call is TRBV11-1, the J call TRBJ2-1; the match to TRBD2 covers 7 bases. Unmatched junction bases numbered 4, after V lost 4 bases and J lost 1 base. The CDR3 consists of 15 residues. Germline lookup yields CDR1 SGHAT and CDR2 FQDESV (reference sequence). The CDR3 is CASSSSSGSYNEQFF. The CDR3 DNA reads TGTGCCAGCAGCTCGAGTAGCGGGTCCTACAATGAGCAGTTCTTC.

In regard to this clonotype: The junction does not match germline at one end; this may be a read error. The V call is TRBV6-6, the J call TRBJ2-7, with 7 positions matching TRBD2. CDR3 size: 13 residues. CDR1 is MNHNY, CDR2 SVGAGI, per germline (reference sequence). The CDR3 reads CPSCLGAGYEQYF. The CDR3 DNA is TGTCCCAGCTGCCTCGGAGCGGGATACGAGCAGTACTTC.